This T cell receptor beta chain emerged from a study of blood T cell repertoires in COVID-19. As for the study in general: COVID-19 samples, acute and convalescent, were from the United States, Italy and Spain.

CDR3 length: 15 amino acids. Germline trimming cut 4 bases from V and 5 bases from J; bases unmatched to any gene: 7. Per germline, CDR1 SQVTM and CDR2 ANQGSEA. TCRdb keeps only in-frame clones here, not all; method: immunoSEQ multiplex PCR. The sample lists approximately 150,000 clones, about 85% occurring once. In terms of age and location, participants ranged from roughly 18 to 90 years and lived in about two dozen US areas. Cohort allocation depended upon clinical history that participants reported. Exposed study participants had met a COVID-19 case within 2 weeks before entry. This rearrangement joins TRBV29-1 to TRBJ1-5; 11 bases line up with TRBD1. Sequencing was carried out using PBMCs or T cells enriched from blood (not recorded which). The clonotype comes from a woman between 40 and 55 years old who had been exposed to COVID-19. CDR3 in DNA: TGCAGCGTTGTATTGGGACAGGGGGGTTATCAGCCCCAGCATTTT. Its translation is CSVVLGQGGYQPQHF.